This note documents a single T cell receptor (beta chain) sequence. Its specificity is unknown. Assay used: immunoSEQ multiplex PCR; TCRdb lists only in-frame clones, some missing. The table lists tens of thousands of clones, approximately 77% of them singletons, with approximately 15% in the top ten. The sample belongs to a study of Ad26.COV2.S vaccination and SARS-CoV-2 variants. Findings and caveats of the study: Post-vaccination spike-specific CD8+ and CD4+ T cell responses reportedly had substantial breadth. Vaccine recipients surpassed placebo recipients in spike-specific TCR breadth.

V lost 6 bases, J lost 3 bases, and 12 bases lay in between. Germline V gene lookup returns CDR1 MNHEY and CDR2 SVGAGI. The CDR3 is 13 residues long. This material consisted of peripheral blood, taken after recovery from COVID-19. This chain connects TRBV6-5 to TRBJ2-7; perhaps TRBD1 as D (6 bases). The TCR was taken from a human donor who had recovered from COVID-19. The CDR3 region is CASRQGSRYEQYF. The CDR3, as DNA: TGTGCCAGCAGACAGGGAAGCCGCTACGAGCAGTACTTC.